This T cell receptor beta chain appears in the sequencing data of a study of shared clonotypes between healthy human individuals. Some clones are missing from TCRdb's copy, which holds only in-frame ones; the method was immunoSEQ multiplex PCR. The repertoire has around 1.5 million clones, nearly 99% of them found once; the top ten carry 0.45%. Concerning this clone: Sequence at one end of the junction differs from germline and may be a read error.

The germline V gene has CDR1 MDHEN and CDR2 SYDVKM. The CDR3 length is 17 residues. This chain connects TRBV28 to TRBJ2-5, with D perhaps matching TRBD2 (6 bases). The receptor was derived from a man aged 30-40 years in good health. The sample comprised naive CD4+ T cells sorted from blood. Described subset: CD45RA+ positively selected. CDR3 in DNA: TGTGCCAGCGGTTTCTGGCAGGGACTCGGTAGTACGGAGACCCAGTACTTC. It translates to CASGFWQGLGSTETQYF.